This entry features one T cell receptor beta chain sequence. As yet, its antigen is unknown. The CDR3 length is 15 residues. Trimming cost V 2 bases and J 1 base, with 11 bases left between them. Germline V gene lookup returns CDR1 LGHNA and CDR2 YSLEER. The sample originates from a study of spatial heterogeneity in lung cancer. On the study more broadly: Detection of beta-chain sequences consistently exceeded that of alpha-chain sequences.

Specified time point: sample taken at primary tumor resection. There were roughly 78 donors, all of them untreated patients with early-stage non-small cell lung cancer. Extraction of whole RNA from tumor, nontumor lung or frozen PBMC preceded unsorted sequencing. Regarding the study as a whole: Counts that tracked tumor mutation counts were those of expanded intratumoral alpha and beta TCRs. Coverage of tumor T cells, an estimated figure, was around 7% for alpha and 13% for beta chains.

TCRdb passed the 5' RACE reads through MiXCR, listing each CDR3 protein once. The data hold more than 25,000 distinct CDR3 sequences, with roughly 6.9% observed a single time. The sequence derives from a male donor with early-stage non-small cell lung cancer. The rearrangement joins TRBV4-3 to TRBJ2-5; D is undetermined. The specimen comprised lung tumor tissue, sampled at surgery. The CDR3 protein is CASSQYKNAQETQYF. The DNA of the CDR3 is TGCGCCAGCAGCCAATATAAAAACGCCCAAGAGACCCAGTACTTC.